These 20 T cell receptor beta chains were all obtained from the same sample, sequenced in a study of T-cell reconstitution after alpha-beta-depleted transplantation in children. Molecular barcoding with unique molecular identifiers was used for the TCRbeta library. Each CDR3 protein is one row after TCRdb ran MiXCR on the PCR reads. There are some 350,000 distinct CDR3 sequences in the sample; 16% occur only once, and just over 40% lies in the top ten. This specimen consisted of PBMCs, mostly from graft donor cells, obtained 360 days after TCRalphabeta/CD19-depleted stem cell transplant. The receptors here all came from a male patient aged 2 to 9 who had a stem cell transplant for acute lymphoblastic leukemia, so the T cells may come from the graft donor.

To note about this clonotype: Since a much larger clone is just one base distant, this may be a read error. The chain has TRBV9 and TRBJ2-5; D is tentatively TRBD1 or TRBD2 (6 bases each). Germline loops: CDR1 SGDLS, CDR2 YYNGEE. The CDR3 covers 14 residues. The CDR3 sequence is CSSSVGGGRETQYF. CDR3 bases: TGTTCCAGCAGCGTAGGAGGGGGTCGGGAGACCCAGTACTTC. Full variable domain (missing parts from reference TRBV9 and TRBJ2-5): DSGVTQTPKHLITATGQRVTLRCSPRSGDLSVYWYQQSLDQGLQFLIQYYNGEERAKGNILERFSAQQFPDLHSELNLSSLELGDSALYFCSSSVGGGRETQYFGPGTRLLVL.

The chain combines TRBV10-3 with TRBJ2-5; D perhaps matches TRBD2 (5 bases). This CDR3 comprises 13 residues. CDR1 ENHRY and CDR2 SYGVKD come from the germline V gene. Trimming left V 8 bases short and J 1 base short, with 11 bases between. The CDR3 is CAIGSAGQETQYF. CDR3 DNA sequence: TGTGCCATCGGCTCTGCGGGCCAAGAGACCCAGTACTTC.

There are many counts of this clonotype. The V gene is TRBV5-1, the J gene TRBJ1-1, with D unresolved. CDR3 length equals 14 residues. Between the trimmed V and J ends, which lost 4 bases and 1 base, there was a span of 11 bases. CDR1 SGHRS and CDR2 YFSETQ come from the germline V gene. The CDR3 protein is CASSMDPQNTEAFF. CDR3 coding DNA: TGCGCCAGCAGCATGGACCCACAGAACACTGAAGCTTTCTTT.

This chain connects TRBV7-6 to TRBJ2-7; a weak D match, TRBD2 (6 bases). The CDR3 is 16 amino acids. V was trimmed by 0 bases and J by 4 bases, leaving 16 bases between them. CDR1 is SGHVS, CDR2 FNYEAQ, per germline. The CDR3 reads CASSLAGRRGSYEQYF. DNA of the CDR3: TGTGCCAGCAGCTTAGCGGGACGGAGGGGATCGTACGAGCAGTACTTC.

A few counts support this clonotype. V gene TRBV7-8 combines with J gene TRBJ2-7; 7 bases are shared with TRBD2. Per germline, CDR1 SGHVS and CDR2 FQNEAQ. J lost 4 bases, V lost 5 bases, and 11 bases had no gene match. This CDR3 has 15 amino acids. The CDR3 spells CASSSGRGSGYEQYF. In DNA, the CDR3 is TGTGCCAGCAGCAGCGGACGCGGGAGTGGGTACGAGCAGTACTTC. The full variable domain, in which reference TRBV7-8 and TRBJ2-7 provide the parts outside the CDR3, is GAGVSQSPRYKVAKRGQDVALRCDPISGHVSLFWYQQALGQGPEFLTYFQNEAQLDKSGLPSDRFFAERPEGSVSTLKIQRTQQEDSAVYLCASSSGRGSGYEQYFGPGTRLTVT.

This clonotype occurred a few times. A read error may explain this, as a much larger clone is one base away. The rearrangement uses TRBV3-1 and TRBJ2-5, with D maybe TRBD2 (5 bases). This CDR3 contains 18 residues. Germline assignment: CDR1 LGHDT and CDR2 YNNKEL (reference sequence). The ends were cut back, 7 bases at V and 5 bases at J, with 29 bases in the middle. The CDR3 coding sequence is TGTGCCAGCACCCCCTCGAGATGGACTTCCCGAGGATCGGAGACCCAGTACTTC. This gives the protein CASTPSRWTSRGSETQYF.

This clonotype was counted ten times or more. The chain uses TRBV20-1 and TRBJ2-7; D might be TRBD2 (6 bases). The CDR3 contains 13 residues. Germline loops: CDR1 DFQATT, CDR2 SNEGSKA (reference sequence). The germline V and J ends were trimmed by 7 bases and 4 bases, with 17 bases remaining between them. CDR3 DNA: TGCAGTGGCTCGGGAGAGGGGTCGTACGAGCAGTACTTC. Protein sequence: CSGSGEGSYEQYF.

V gene TRBV5-1 combines with J gene TRBJ1-1; 9 positions agree with TRBD1. The V and J ends lost 4 bases and 3 bases, in that order; junction bases with no gene match: 4. The CDR3 runs to 14 residues. CDR1 and CDR2 (germline): SGHRS, YFSETQ. DNA for the CDR3: TGCGCCAGCAGCGTCCGGGACAGGGACACTGAAGCTTTCTTT. It is translated as CASSVRDRDTEAFF.

On this clonotype itself: The junction departs from germline at one end; a sequencing error may be responsible. This rearrangement joins TRBV19 to TRBJ2-3, with a tentative D call TRBD2 (6 bases). Germline V gene sequence: CDR1 LNHDA, CDR2 SQIVND (reference sequence). The CDR3 is 16 amino acids. CDR3 amino acids: CSSSINAGTLTDTQYF. CDR3 DNA: TGTTCCAGTAGTATTAATGCGGGAACCCTCACAGATACGCAGTATTTT.

V is TRBV4-1 and J is TRBJ1-3, with D possibly being TRBD1 (5 bases). The CDR3 spans 17 residues. V was trimmed by 1 base and J by 2 bases, leaving 15 bases between them. CDR1 is MGHRA and CDR2 is YSYEKL in the germline V gene. CDR3 protein: CASSQGGGASPGNTIYF. For the CDR3, the DNA is TGCGCCAGCAGCCAAGGGGGTGGGGCTAGTCCTGGAAACACCATATATTTT.

The J gene is TRBJ2-5, the V gene TRBV7-9, with 7 bases fitting TRBD2. The CDR3 loop spans 14 amino acids. V gave up 1 base and J gave up 5 bases; unmatched junction bases: 4. Germline V gene sequence: CDR1 SEHNR, CDR2 FQNEAQ (reference sequence). The CDR3 nucleotides are TGTGCCAGCAGCTTAGTGGGAGGGGCGGAGACCCAGTACTTC. It is translated as CASSLVGGAETQYF.

The sample holds a few counts of this clonotype. J is TRBJ1-1 and V is TRBV4-1; no clear D. CDR1 is MGHRA, CDR2 YSYEKL, per germline. The CDR3 is made up of 14 amino acids. Trimming cost V 1 base and J 3 bases, with 9 bases left between them. CDR3 DNA: TGCGCCAGCAGCCAAGTTACTTGGGACACTGAAGCTTTCTTT. Amino acid sequence: CASSQVTWDTEAFF.

This clonotype was picked up a small number of times. The V gene is TRBV7-9, the J gene TRBJ2-7; 7 positions agree with TRBD1. CDR3 length: 16 amino acids. Per germline, CDR1 SEHNR and CDR2 FQNEAQ (reference sequence). Trimming took 3 bases from V and 2 from J; bases not matched to a gene: 10. The CDR3 nucleotides read TGTGCCAGCAGCTTCCAAGGGGGACAGCATCCCTACGAGCAGTACTTC. As protein: CASSFQGGQHPYEQYF.

This clonotype was counted only a few times. This sequence joins TRBV20-1 and TRBJ1-4; D call uncertain. The CDR3 totals 11 residues. The V end was cut by 5 bases, the J end by 4 bases, with 5 bases between. Looked up from germline, CDR1 is DFQATT and CDR2 is SNEGSKA (reference sequence). In DNA form, the CDR3 reads TGCAGTGCTGAACTTAATGAAAAACTGTTTTTT. Its protein is CSAELNEKLFF.

There are a few counts of this clonotype. The chain recombines TRBV24-1 with TRBJ2-7; D ambiguous. The CDR3 loop spans 13 amino acids. Deletions cut 3 bases from V and 7 bases from J, with 12 bases between. Germline V gene data show CDR1 as KGHDR and CDR2 as SFDVKD. CDR3 coding DNA: TGTGCCACCAGTGATCCCCACTATAGGGAGCAGTACTTC. Its translation is CATSDPHYREQYF.

The chain has TRBV3-1 and TRBJ2-2; D is possibly TRBD1 (6 bases). Between the trimmed V and J ends, which lost 4 bases and 6 bases, there was a span of 15 bases. CDR3 size: 15 residues. Germline assignment: CDR1 LGHDT and CDR2 YNNKEL (reference sequence). The CDR3 loop is CASSRGTNPAGELFF. CDR3 coding DNA: TGTGCCAGCAGCCGAGGGACAAACCCCGCCGGGGAGCTGTTTTTT. Full variable domain (missing parts from reference TRBV3-1 and TRBJ2-2): DTAVSQTPKYLVTQMGNDKSIKCEQNLGHDTMYWYKQDSKKFLKIMFSYNNKELIINETVPNRFSPKSPDKAHLNLHINSLELGDSAVYFCASSRGTNPAGELFFGEGSRLTVL.

The chain uses TRBV5-6 and TRBJ1-1; maybe TRBD1 (5 bases). Trimming stripped 1 base from V and 2 bases from J, with 15 bases between. The CDR3 is 16 residues long. Germline V lookup: CDR1 SGHDT, CDR2 YYEEEE. CDR3 DNA: TGTGCCAGCAGCTTGATCGGGCCCCGGACAAACACTGAAGCTTTCTTT. It encodes CASSLIGPRTNTEAFF. Based on the CDR3 plus reference TRBV5-6 and TRBJ1-1, the full variable domain is DAGVTQSPTHLIKTRGQQVTLRCSPKSGHDTVSWYQQALGQGPQFIFQYYEEEERQRGNFPDRFSGHQFPNYSSELNVNALLLGDSALYLCASSLIGPRTNTEAFFGQGTRLTVV.

This clonotype was picked up a small number of times. The CDR3: CASSQSLSPDTQYF. The DNA of the CDR3 is TGTGCCAGCAGCCAATCGCTTTCGCCAGATACGCAGTATTTT. The rearrangement joins TRBV4-2 to TRBJ2-3; D uncertain. CDR3 length: 14 residues. With 2 bases removed from V and 4 bases from J, the gap between germline ends came to 10 bases. CDR1 is LGHNA, CDR2 YNFKEQ, per germline.

The chain is built from TRBV9 and TRBJ2-3; tentative D call: TRBD2 (5 bases). Trimming left V 0 bases short and J 4 bases short, with 12 bases between. This CDR3 contains 15 residues. Germline CDR1 is SGDLS and CDR2 is YYNGEE. In nucleotides, the CDR3 is TGTGCCAGCAGCGTAGACGGGAAAAAAGCAGATACGCAGTATTTT. It translates to CASSVDGKKADTQYF. The full variable domain, in which reference TRBV9 and TRBJ2-3 provide the parts outside the CDR3, is DSGVTQTPKHLITATGQRVTLRCSPRSGDLSVYWYQQSLDQGLQFLIQYYNGEERAKGNILERFSAQQFPDLHSELNLSSLELGDSALYFCASSVDGKKADTQYFGPGTRLTVL.

The rearrangement uses TRBV4-3 and TRBJ1-1; D perhaps matches TRBD1 (6 bases). The CDR3 totals 16 residues. The V and J ends lost 0 bases and 0 bases respectively, with 11 bases between them. Germline V lookup: CDR1 LGHNA, CDR2 YSLEER. The CDR3, as DNA: TGCGCCAGCAGCCAAGATGGGGCAGGGGTGAACACTGAAGCTTTCTTT. Translated: CASSQDGAGVNTEAFF.